One sample yielded the 14 T cell receptor beta chains listed below, sequenced in a study of T cell responses to AZD1222 COVID-19 vaccine. Produced via immunoSEQ multiplex PCR; TCRdb's table is partial and in-frame only. The sample has about 99,000 clones; about 91% are singletons. The source material was peripheral blood, sampled on day 0 of AZD1222 vaccination. These receptors all come from an adult in good health.

V is TRBV4-1 and J is TRBJ1-1, with 7 bases that match TRBD1. CDR3 length: 15 amino acids. CDR1 is MGHRA, CDR2 YSYEKL, per germline. V shed 0 bases and J 1 base; nucleotides not matched to a gene: 2. The DNA for the CDR3 is TGCGCCAGCAGCCAAGACAGGGGGACGAACACTGAAGCTTTCTTT. It is translated as CASSQDRGTNTEAFF.

This clone was recorded once. V gene TRBV11-3 combines with J gene TRBJ2-3; D perhaps matches TRBD1 (6 bases). V gave up 5 bases and J gave up 1 base, with 13 bases separating them. The germline V gene encodes CDR1 SGHNT and CDR2 YENEEA. The CDR3 is 15 residues long. Here the CDR3 DNA reads TGTGCCAGCAGCCCATCGGCAGGGGGCACAGATACGCAGTATTTT. Encoded protein: CASSPSAGGTDTQYF.

This clone was observed once. The V gene is TRBV24-1, the J gene TRBJ2-1, with 8 bases that match TRBD2. Germline V gives CDR1 KGHDR, CDR2 SFDVKD. CDR3 size: 15 residues. Trimming cost V 7 bases and J 9 bases; bases outside gene matches: 13. The CDR3 loop is CATRFPGGWRFEQFF. The CDR3 DNA reads TGTGCCACCAGATTTCCGGGGGGGTGGCGTTTTGAGCAGTTCTTC.

V is TRBV19 and J is TRBJ1-2; D call uncertain. The length of the CDR3 is 14 residues. The V end was cut by 6 bases, the J end by 0 bases, with 11 bases between. Germline V gene data show CDR1 as LNHDA and CDR2 as SQIVND (reference sequence). The CDR3 coding sequence is TGTGCCAGTAGCCCCAGTAGGACTAACTATGGCTACACCTTC. It specifies CASSPSRTNYGYTF.

V is TRBV13 and J is TRBJ2-2; no reliable D call. Looked up from germline, CDR1 is PRHDT and CDR2 is FYEKMQ (reference sequence). The CDR3 has 13 residues. V was shortened by 3 bases and J by 4 bases, with 6 bases between the two germline ends. The CDR3 is CASSFWSTGELFF. The CDR3 region has the DNA TGTGCCAGCAGCTTCTGGAGCACCGGGGAGCTGTTTTTT.

The chain joins TRBV6-6 to TRBJ2-3; no reliable D call. V dropped 6 bases and J dropped 4 bases, with 5 bases sitting between them. Germline-derived CDR1 and CDR2 are MNHNY and SVGAGI (reference sequence). The CDR3 is 11 amino acids. The CDR3 nucleotides are TGTGCCAGCAGGATATCAGATACGCAGTATTTT. Translated, it gives CASRISDTQYF.

The chain couples TRBV27 to TRBJ2-7, with 7 bases matching TRBD1. This CDR3 is 14 amino acids long. Germline-derived CDR1 and CDR2 are MNHEY and SMNVEV (reference sequence). The ends lost 2 bases at V and 3 bases at J; junction bases unmatched: 4. The CDR3 protein is CASSLGRGFYEQYF. Here the CDR3 DNA reads TGTGCCAGCAGTTTAGGCAGGGGGTTCTACGAGCAGTACTTC.

Regarding this clone: Without the conserved terminal phenylalanine or tryptophan, this CDR3 likely stems from a read error. The limits of the CDR3 on the DNA are not certain, so only TCRdb's listed CDR3 is given. V usage is TRBV21-1 and J usage is TRBJ1-6. TRBV21-1 is assigned pseudogene status. The CDR3 has 15 amino acids, counting both end residues. The CDR3 sequence is CARPPRPWRNSPLHL.

V usage is TRBV24-1 and J usage is TRBJ1-3; D unresolved. This CDR3 contains 13 residues. V was trimmed by 8 bases and J by 0 bases, leaving 7 bases between them. Germline V gene data show CDR1 as KGHDR and CDR2 as SFDVKD. The CDR3 bases are TGTGCCACCAACCCGGGCTCTGGAAACACCATATATTTT. Translating gives CATNPGSGNTIYF.

J is TRBJ2-7 and V is TRBV7-3; perhaps TRBD1 as D (7 bases). CDR1 SGHTA and CDR2 FQGTGA come from the germline V gene. The germline V and J ends were trimmed by 3 bases and 3 bases, with 15 bases remaining between them. This CDR3 has 15 residues. CDR3 amino acids: CASSFQGGIGYEQYF. The CDR3 DNA reads as TGTGCCAGCAGCTTTCAGGGGGGAATAGGCTACGAGCAGTACTTC.

This clone occurred once. This chain uses TRBV3-1 (or the pseudogene TRBV3-2) with TRBJ2-7, with D unresolved. Germline CDR1 and CDR2: LGHDT and YNNKEL (reference sequence). Deletions cut 4 bases from V and 5 bases from J, with 12 bases between. CDR3 length: 13 residues. The CDR3 loop is CASSLNVGDEQYF. The CDR3 DNA reads as TGTGCCAGCAGCCTAAATGTAGGAGACGAGCAGTACTTC.

This clone was recorded only once. The J gene is TRBJ2-2, the V gene TRBV7-2, with a weak D call TRBD2 (5 bases). Trimming cost V 7 bases and J 13 bases, with 28 bases left between them. The CDR3 sequence is 16 residues long. Germline V lookup: CDR1 SGHTA, CDR2 FQGNSA. The CDR3 reads CASTLTSGASPVRLFF. The CDR3 bases are TGTGCCAGCACCCTTACTAGTGGAGCCTCCCCCGTGCGGCTGTTTTTT.

J is TRBJ2-7 and V is TRBV6-5, with D possibly being TRBD1 or TRBD2 (5 bases each). Germline CDR1 MNHEY, CDR2 SVGAGI. V lost 8 bases and J lost 4, with 21 bases in between. This CDR3 has 15 amino acids. The CDR3 coding sequence is TGTGCCAGCGGCGCCTGGGGGACCCTTACGTACGAGCAGTACTTC. Translated, it gives CASGAWGTLTYEQYF.

CDR3 nucleotides: TGTGCCACCATGGACAGCTACAATGAGCAGTTCTTC. Amino acid sequence: CATMDSYNEQFF. The J gene is TRBJ2-1, the V gene TRBV24-1; possibly TRBD1 for D (6 bases). The germline V gene encodes CDR1 KGHDR and CDR2 SFDVKD. Trimming removed 8 bases at V and 3 bases at J, with 7 bases between. The CDR3 has 12 residues.